These 15 T cell receptor beta chains were all obtained from the same sample, sequenced in a study of T-cell memory formation after mild COVID-19. TCRdb processed the 5' RACE reads anew with MiXCR; each CDR3 protein has one entry. The sample lists tens of thousands of distinct CDR3 sequences; 7% to 8% were seen once. Source material: PBMCs or a T cell subset sorted from them (not recorded which). Every receptor here comes from a man younger than 30 who had mild COVID-19 (a few samples of this study predate the infection). Cell type and time point are not known.

The table lists this clonotype with many counts. CDR3 residues: CASSELFRNLYF. DNA of the CDR3: TGTGCCAGCAGCGAGTTATTCCGTAATCTGTACTTC. The genes are TRBV7-2 and TRBJ2-7; D unresolved. The CDR3 runs to 12 residues. V lost 5 bases to trimming and J lost 12 bases, with 17 bases between them. Germline CDR1 SGHTA, CDR2 FQGNSA.

Ten or more counts support this clonotype. V usage is TRBV7-2 and J usage is TRBJ2-4, with TRBD2 matching 10 bases. The CDR3 contains 15 residues. Germline V gives CDR1 SGHTA, CDR2 FQGNSA. With 2 bases clipped from V and 8 bases from J, the junction kept 6 bases outside the gene matches. The CDR3 reads CASSLPSGGSYIQYF. For the CDR3, the DNA is TGTGCCAGCAGCTTACCTAGCGGGGGTTCATACATTCAGTACTTC.

The sample holds many counts of this clonotype. The rearrangement joins TRBV5-1 to TRBJ1-1, with D uncertain. Germline CDR1 reads SGHRS; CDR2 reads YFSETQ. The length of the CDR3 is 13 residues. V dropped 4 bases and J dropped 0 bases, with 7 bases sitting between them. The CDR3 region is CASSQTMNTEAFF. In nucleotides, the CDR3 is TGCGCCAGCAGCCAGACGATGAACACTGAAGCTTTCTTT. The whole variable domain, remainder taken from reference TRBV5-1 and TRBJ1-1, is KAGVTQTPRYLIKTRGQQVTLSCSPISGHRSVSWYQQTPGQGLQFLFEYFSETQRNKGNFPGRFSGRQFSNSRSEMNVSTLELGDSALYLCASSQTMNTEAFFGQGTRLTVV.

This clonotype was detected many times. The chain couples TRBV7-2 to TRBJ2-2; unclear D gene. The CDR3 contains 11 residues. V was shortened by 3 bases and J by 9 bases, with 5 bases between the two germline ends. CDR1 SGHTA and CDR2 FQGNSA come from the germline V gene. The CDR3 DNA reads as TGTGCCAGCAGCTTTTCCCGGGAGCTGTTTTTT. It codes for CASSFSRELFF.

This clonotype was counted at least ten times. The CDR3: CASSSNSGGGDEQYV. CDR3 sequence (DNA): TGTGCCAGCAGCTCAAACTCAGGCGGAGGGGACGAGCAGTACGTC. The V and J genes are TRBV7-2 and TRBJ2-7, with a tentative D call TRBD2 (6 bases). Trimming pared 4 bases from V and 5 bases from J, leaving 18 bases between. The CDR3 loop spans 15 amino acids. Germline loops: CDR1 SGHTA, CDR2 FQGNSA.

The table lists this clonotype with many counts. The V gene is TRBV7-3, the J gene TRBJ2-3; D is unclear. Trimming removed 6 bases from V and 2 bases from J, with 12 bases in between. This CDR3 region has 14 residues. Germline V CDR1 and CDR2: SGHTA, FQGTGA. CDR3 bases: TGTGCCAGCAGGATGACCGGTACCACAGATACGCAGTATTTT. The encoded protein is CASRMTGTTDTQYF. Filled out from reference TRBV7-3 and TRBJ2-3, the complete variable domain reads GAGVSQTPSNKVTEKGKYVELRCDPISGHTALYWYRQSLGQGPEFLIYFQGTGAADDSGLPNDRFFAVRPEGSVSTLKIQRTERGDSAVYLCASRMTGTTDTQYFGPGTRLTVL.

This clonotype was counted ten times or more. The V call is TRBV7-9, the J call TRBJ2-3; D gene ambiguous. The V end lost 5 bases, the J end lost 2 bases, and 20 bases lay between the germline ends. From germline, CDR1 is SEHNR and CDR2 FQNEAQ (reference sequence). This CDR3 comprises 17 residues. The CDR3 loop is CASSRSTPPTITDTQYF. The DNA of the CDR3 is TGTGCCAGCAGCCGATCGACACCACCCACTATCACAGATACGCAGTATTTT.

This clonotype has at least ten counts. The V and J genes are TRBV11-1 and TRBJ2-1; D is uncertain. Germline values: CDR1 SGHAT, CDR2 FQDESV (reference sequence). Between the trimmed V and J ends, which lost 5 bases and 5 bases, there was a span of 7 bases. This CDR3 has 12 residues. The CDR3, as DNA: TGTGCCAGCAGCCGAGGAGACAATGAGCAGTTCTTC. This translates into CASSRGDNEQFF.

This clonotype was counted at least ten times. The chain combines TRBV20-1 with TRBJ2-1, with a possible D match to TRBD2 (6 bases). Germline CDR1 DFQATT, CDR2 SNEGSKA (reference sequence). This CDR3 contains 12 residues. V lost 3 bases and J lost 6, with 9 bases in between. The CDR3 protein is CSASRDSNEQFF. CDR3 in DNA: TGCAGTGCTAGTAGGGACTCCAATGAGCAGTTCTTC.

This clonotype was seen at least ten times. The rearrangement uses TRBV6-5 and TRBJ2-7; no firm D call. CDR3 length: 16 amino acids. The germline CDR1 and CDR2 sequences are MNHEY and SVGAGI. The ends were cut back, 2 bases at V and 3 bases at J, with 17 bases in the middle. For the CDR3, the DNA is TGTGCCAGCAGTTACCAGTCTGTTTATTCGGTCTACGAGCAGTACTTC. This gives the protein CASSYQSVYSVYEQYF.

In its sample, this clonotype ranks as medium-sized. The chain employs TRBV24-1 and TRBJ2-2, with 8 bases matching TRBD2. The CDR3 consists of 15 residues. CDR1 is KGHDR, CDR2 SFDVKD, per germline. The ends lost 1 base at V and 3 bases at J; junction bases unmatched: 0. The CDR3 DNA is TGTGCCACCAGTGATTTAGCGGGGGACACCGGGGAGCTGTTTTTT. This translates into CATSDLAGDTGELFF.

In its sample, this clonotype was seen many times. The chain joins TRBV15 to TRBJ2-5, with 9 nucleotides matching TRBD2. Trimming took 1 base from V and 0 from J; bases not matched to a gene: 3. CDR1 and CDR2 from the germline V gene are LNHNV and YYDKDF (reference sequence). This CDR3 contains 16 residues. CDR3 nucleotides: TGTGCCACCAGCAGAGGGGCTAGCGGGGACCAAGAGACCCAGTACTTC. Residues: CATSRGASGDQETQYF.

This clonotype was detected only a few times. The genes are TRBV5-4 and TRBJ1-1; TRBD1 matches at 8 bases. Germline lookup yields CDR1 SGHNT and CDR2 YYREEE (reference sequence). The V gene end was trimmed by 6 bases and the J gene end by 1 base; junction bases not matched to a gene: 2. The CDR3 loop spans 13 amino acids. In DNA, the CDR3 is TGTGCCAGCACCGGGACAGGGAACACTGAAGCTTTCTTT. It specifies CASTGTGNTEAFF.

In its sample, this clonotype was seen many times. The chain carries TRBV7-9 and TRBJ1-2; D remains unclear. Germline V gives CDR1 SEHNR, CDR2 FQNEAQ (reference sequence). CDR3 size: 15 residues. With 1 base removed from V and 3 bases from J, the gap between germline ends came to 12 bases. The CDR3 DNA is TGTGCCAGCAGCTTAGGGGCAGGATCTGACTATGGCTACACCTTC. This gives the protein CASSLGAGSDYGYTF.

This clonotype was found many times. The gene calls are TRBV14 and TRBJ2-2; possible D gene TRBD2, 6 bases. The CDR3 is 17 residues long. CDR1 and CDR2 (germline): SGHDN, FVKESK. V lost 3 bases to trimming and J lost 4 bases, with 18 bases between them. The CDR3 protein is CASSQTGDPRGTGELFF. In DNA form, the CDR3 reads TGTGCCAGCAGCCAGACGGGGGACCCTCGAGGCACCGGGGAGCTGTTTTTT.